What follows are 6 T cell receptor beta chains derived from one specimen sequenced in a study of molecular identifiers for immune sequencing clone quantification. A single record per CDR3 protein comes from TCRdb applying MiXCR to the PCR reads. The sample includes about 640,000 distinct CDR3 sequences, 15% to 20% of them seen just once. The sequencing sample was made of naive CD8+ T cells from blood, with Jurkat cell RNA spiked in. Subset meaning: FACS-sorted CD8+CD4-CCR7+CD45RA+ naive T cells. These TCRs come from a human donor in good health. Some libraries in this study had Jurkat cell RNA spiked in.

This clonotype was observed at least ten times. The chain recombines TRBV27 with TRBJ2-7; a weak D match, TRBD2 (5 bases). Per germline, CDR1 MNHEY and CDR2 SMNVEV (reference sequence). The CDR3 sequence is 11 residues long. V lost 8 bases to trimming and J lost 9 bases, with 14 bases between them. CDR3: CASQTGDWQYF. The CDR3 nucleotides read TGTGCCAGCCAAACCGGGGATTGGCAGTACTTC.

In this sample, this clonotype turned up many times. The chain carries TRBV9 and TRBJ1-1, with TRBD1 matching 7 bases. The junction had 5 bases not matched to a gene; V was cut back by 0 bases and J by 0 bases. The CDR3 extends over 16 amino acids. The germline gives CDR1 SGDLS, CDR2 YYNGEE. The CDR3 loop is CASSVDPGGLNTEAFF. The DNA of the CDR3 is TGTGCCAGCAGCGTAGACCCAGGGGGACTGAACACTGAAGCTTTCTTT. The variable domain in full, completed from reference TRBV9 and TRBJ1-1, reads DSGVTQTPKHLITATGQRVTLRCSPRSGDLSVYWYQQSLDQGLQFLIQYYNGEERAKGNILERFSAQQFPDLHSELNLSSLELGDSALYFCASSVDPGGLNTEAFFGQGTRLTVV.

This clonotype has more than one count but fewer than ten. This chain links TRBV7-8 with TRBJ2-1, with a tentative D call TRBD1 (6 bases). The germline V gene encodes CDR1 SGHVS and CDR2 FQNEAQ. The CDR3 has 14 amino acids. The V and J ends lost 1 base and 6 bases respectively, with 10 bases between them. CDR3 coding DNA: TGTGCCAGCAGCTTAGACGGACAGTTCAATGAGCAGTTCTTC. It codes for CASSLDGQFNEQFF.

This clonotype came up once. The junction differs from germline at one of its ends, possibly a read error. The chain recombines TRBV27 with TRBJ1-1; no definite D call. Germline CDR1 and CDR2: MNHEY and SMNVEV (reference sequence). The CDR3 spans 13 residues. The CDR3 loop is CASSPVLNTEALF. The CDR3 region has the DNA TGTGCCAGCAGTCCAGTCTTGAACACTGAAGCTCTCTTT.

Note on this clonotype: Sequence at one end of the junction differs from germline and may be a read error. The chain carries TRBV6-5 and TRBJ2-5; the D is unclear. Germline values: CDR1 MNHEY, CDR2 SVGAGI. The CDR3 spans 14 residues. The CDR3 loop is CASSLRLDQGTQYF. The CDR3 DNA sequence: TGTGCCAGCAGTTTAAGACTGGACCAAGGGACCCAGTACTTC.

Remarks on this clonotype: As the CDR3 is not closed by the conserved phenylalanine or tryptophan, this likely results from a read error. Because the CDR3's place on the DNA is in doubt, the DNA is left out and the CDR3 is given as listed by TCRdb. This chain joins TRBV29-1 and TRBJ2-7; the table's D gene call, TRBD2, was not cross checked with the DNA. The CDR3 has 14 residues if both end residues are counted. Germline values: CDR1 SQVTM, CDR2 ANQGSEA. Here the CDR3 reads CSVDGGRPPYEQCY.